This entry lists 20 T cell receptor beta chains sequenced from one sample in a study of OX40 agonist ivuxolimab in advanced cancers. Measured with immunoSEQ multiplex PCR; TCRdb has only the in-frame clones, and not every one. In the table there are about 30,000 clones, 65% to 75% of which are singletons. This material consisted of CD4+ or CD8+ T cells sorted from blood, taken in a trial of the OX40 agonist ivuxolimab. The origin of the receptors is an adult with an advanced solid tumor such as melanoma, head and neck, liver or kidney cancer.

In its sample, this clone was seen a few times. The gene calls are TRBV7-2 and TRBJ2-7, with D maybe TRBD2 (6 bases). Germline CDR1 is SGHTA and CDR2 is FQGNSA. With 2 bases removed from V and 7 bases from J, the gap between germline ends came to 12 bases. The CDR3 is 13 amino acids. CDR3 residues: CASSLNRGFEQYV. CDR3 coding DNA: TGTGCCAGCAGCTTAAATCGGGGGTTTGAGCAGTACGTC.

The chain combines TRBV11-2 with TRBJ2-3; D possibly corresponds to TRBD2 (5 bases). The CDR3 runs 14 residues. V lost 5 bases and J lost 4, with 13 bases in between. Per germline, CDR1 SGHAT and CDR2 FQNNGV. The DNA for the CDR3 is TGTGCCAGCAGCCGGTCCGGGAAGGCAGATACGCAGTATTTT. This codes for CASSRSGKADTQYF.

The V gene is TRBV6-1, the J gene TRBJ2-7; no reliable D call. Between the trimmed V and J ends, which lost 4 bases and 2 bases, there was a span of 9 bases. The CDR3 is 13 residues long. Germline CDR1 reads MNHNS; CDR2 reads SASEGT. The CDR3 DNA sequence: TGTGCCAGCAGTGTGGAAGGAGCCTACGAGCAGTACGTC. Protein: CASSVEGAYEQYV.

The rearrangement uses TRBV27 and TRBJ1-2, with a possible D match to TRBD1 (5 bases). Germline V gene lookup returns CDR1 MNHEY and CDR2 SMNVEV (reference sequence). V gave up 6 bases and J gave up 4 bases, with 15 bases separating them. CDR3 length: 14 residues. DNA for the CDR3: TGTGCCAGCAGAGGGACCTTGGGCGGCTATGGCTACACCTTC. Its translation: CASRGTLGGYGYTF.

The rearrangement uses TRBV5-1 and TRBJ2-7, with 10 bases matching TRBD2. V lost 4 bases and J lost 4; bases outside the gene matches: 5. Germline loops: CDR1 SGHRS, CDR2 YFSETQ. There are 14 residues in the CDR3. The CDR3 nucleotides read TGCGCCAGCAGCAGGAGCGGGGGGGCTTACGAGCAGTACTTC. Its translation is CASSRSGGAYEQYF.

CDR3 protein: CASSIGSVWSGTDTQYF. DNA for the CDR3: TGTGCCAGTAGTATAGGGAGCGTATGGAGTGGCACAGATACGCAGTATTTT. The rearrangement links TRBV19 to TRBJ2-3, with D uncertain. V lost 1 base, J lost 1 base, and 15 bases lay in between. Germline CDR1 and CDR2: LNHDA and SQIVND (reference sequence). The CDR3 is made up of 17 amino acids.

This chain joins TRBV19 and TRBJ2-6; a possible D gene is TRBD1 (6 bases). Germline CDR1 is LNHDA and CDR2 is SQIVND (reference sequence). The V end lost 9 bases, the J end lost 2 bases, and 20 bases lay between the germline ends. This CDR3 spans 17 amino acids. CDR3 in amino acids: CASERQALRTGANVLTF. The CDR3 nucleotides read TGTGCCAGCGAGAGACAGGCCCTGCGAACTGGGGCCAACGTCCTGACTTTC.

The chain employs TRBV6-1 and TRBJ2-5, with D perhaps matching TRBD2 (7 bases). Germline CDR1 and CDR2: MNHNS and SASEGT. The CDR3 runs to 15 residues. V was pared by 4 bases and J by 1 base, with 13 bases between. The CDR3 loop is CASSAAGAGQETQYF. The CDR3 DNA is TGTGCCAGCAGTGCGGCGGGGGCGGGCCAAGAGACCCAGTACTTC.

The gene calls are TRBV7-9 and TRBJ1-1; D is possibly TRBD1 (5 bases). Per the germline V gene, CDR1 is SEHNR and CDR2 is FQNEAQ (reference sequence). Trimming stripped 4 bases from V and 0 bases from J, with 9 bases between. The CDR3 contains 14 residues. This CDR3 reads CASSSWGMNTEAFF. CDR3 coding DNA: TGTGCCAGCAGCTCTTGGGGGATGAACACTGAAGCTTTCTTT.

The V and J genes are TRBV4-1 and TRBJ1-5; 8 bases align to TRBD1. The CDR3 spans 17 residues. Losses at the gene ends were 0 bases for V and 3 bases for J; bases not matched to a gene: 7. Germline V lookup: CDR1 MGHRA, CDR2 YSYEKL. The CDR3 sequence: CASSQDTGGTYNQPQHF. The DNA of the CDR3 is TGCGCCAGCAGCCAAGACACAGGGGGTACCTACAATCAGCCCCAGCATTTT.

V and J are TRBV7-9 and TRBJ1-4; TRBD1 agrees at 10 bases. Germline loops: CDR1 SEHNR, CDR2 FQNEAQ (reference sequence). The length of the CDR3 is 15 residues. The J segment lost 8 bases and the V segment lost 2 bases, leaving 5 bases of the junction unmatched. CDR3 bases: TGTGCCAGCAGCTTAATGCGGGACAGGGGAGAAAAACTGTTTTTT. Residues: CASSLMRDRGEKLFF.

The J gene is TRBJ2-3, the V gene TRBV30; the D is unclear. Trimming took 4 bases from V and 3 from J, leaving 14 bases between them. There are 14 residues in the CDR3. Germline CDR1 reads GTSNPN; CDR2 reads SVGIG (reference sequence). The CDR3 protein is CAWTRIPGTDTQYF. For the CDR3, the DNA is TGTGCCTGGACTCGGATACCCGGGACAGATACGCAGTATTTT. The full variable domain, completed using reference TRBV30 and TRBJ2-3, is SQTIHQWPATLVQPVGSPLSLECTVEGTSNPNLYWYRQAAGRGLQLLFYSVGIGQISSEVPQNLSASRPQDRQFILSSKKLLLSDSGFYLCAWTRIPGTDTQYFGPGTRLTVL.

This clone was seen once. The CDR3: CASSEVASYEQYV. As DNA, the CDR3 is TGTGCCAGCAGTGAGGTCGCCTCCTACGAGCAGTACGTC. The chain joins TRBV2 to TRBJ2-7; D unclear. CDR3 length equals 13 residues. The germline CDR1 and CDR2 sequences are SNHLY and FYNNEI. V shed 3 bases and J shed 0 bases, with 6 bases lying between them.

This chain joins TRBV6-5 and TRBJ1-2; TRBD1 might be the D (5 bases). This CDR3 is 13 amino acids long. The ends were cut back, 6 bases at V and 7 bases at J, with 15 bases in the middle. From germline, CDR1 is MNHEY and CDR2 SVGAGI. Written as DNA, the CDR3 is TGTGCCAGCAGCCTGGACACGCTTGCTGGCTACACCTTC. Translated: CASSLDTLAGYTF.

This clone is medium-sized (0.01 to 0.1%). V gene TRBV6-1 combines with J gene TRBJ1-2; D is perhaps TRBD1 (6 bases). V lost 0 bases and J lost 0, with 8 bases in between. The CDR3 length is 15 residues. The germline CDR1 and CDR2 sequences are MNHNS and SASEGT. CDR3 loop: CASSEARTANYGYTF. The CDR3 DNA is TGTGCCAGCAGTGAAGCTCGGACAGCTAACTATGGCTACACCTTC.

The chain has TRBV7-2 and TRBJ1-2; tentative D call: TRBD1 (6 bases). Trimming pared 5 bases from V and 2 bases from J, leaving 24 bases between. The CDR3 contains 18 residues. Germline assignment: CDR1 SGHTA and CDR2 FQGNSA. CDR3 sequence (DNA): TGTGCCAGCAGCCCTCCAAATGACAGGTCCTCACTAAACTATGGCTACACCTTC. This codes for CASSPPNDRSSLNYGYTF.

The chain recombines TRBV2 with TRBJ1-1; D perhaps matches TRBD1 (6 bases). Germline values: CDR1 SNHLY, CDR2 FYNNEI. V lost 8 bases and J 4 bases, leaving 17 bases between the germline ends. The CDR3 sequence is 14 residues long. The CDR3 region has the DNA TGTGCCAGCGGGGTGGAGGGGGGAGGCACTGAAGCTTTCTTT. Its translation is CASGVEGGGTEAFF.

V usage is TRBV4-2 and J usage is TRBJ2-5, with a weak D call TRBD2 (7 bases). Germline V gene lookup returns CDR1 LGHNA and CDR2 YNFKEQ. There are 17 residues in the CDR3. V was shortened by 0 bases and J by 0 bases, with 14 bases between the two germline ends. The CDR3 reads CASSQDLVGGHQETQYF. CDR3 coding DNA: TGTGCCAGCAGCCAAGATCTGGTCGGGGGGCACCAAGAGACCCAGTACTTC.

J is TRBJ1-2 and V is TRBV29-1; D remains ambiguous. V was shortened by 4 bases and J by 1 base, with 10 bases between the two germline ends. CDR1 and CDR2 from the germline V gene are SQVTM and ANQGSEA. CDR3 size: 13 residues. The CDR3 DNA reads TGCAGCGTTGCGGACGGGGTTAACTATGGCTACACCTTC. This sequence encodes CSVADGVNYGYTF.

The table lists this clone with a few counts. The V and J genes are TRBV7-2 and TRBJ1-1; D ambiguous. From germline, CDR1 is SGHTA and CDR2 FQGNSA. The CDR3 covers 14 residues. V shed 6 bases and J shed 1 base, with 12 bases lying between them. The CDR3 coding sequence is TGTGCCAGCAGGACGAGAAATAAGAACACTGAAGCTTTCTTT. Amino acid sequence: CASRTRNKNTEAFF.